Below, 18 T cell receptor beta chains from the same sample are listed, as sequenced in a study of CD8+ T cells in alopecia areata. Following extraction, RNA underwent reverse transcription to cDNA, which served as the sequencing template. Profiled with immunoSEQ multiplex PCR; TCRdb holds only in-frame clones, not every one. The sample records around 200,000 clones, less than 65% being singletons. As to treatment: oral pan-JAK inhibitor, 5-10 mg twice daily. Material: CD4+ T cells sorted from blood, obtained at week 4, from a patient treated with tofacitinib. These receptors were collected from a human donor with alopecia areata.

Here the CDR3 DNA reads TGTGCCAGCAGCCCAAGGACAGGGGCTTCACCCCTCCACTTT. Its protein is CASSPRTGASPLHF. The rearrangement joins TRBV2 to TRBJ1-6; 9 bases line up with TRBD1. This CDR3 is built from 14 residues. Unmatched junction bases numbered 6, after V lost 6 bases and J lost 9 bases. The germline V gene encodes CDR1 SNHLY and CDR2 FYNNEI.

The chain recombines TRBV7-9 with TRBJ1-5; D perhaps matches TRBD1 (5 bases). Looked up from germline, CDR1 is SEHNR and CDR2 is FQNEAQ (reference sequence). CDR3 size: 15 residues. The V end was cut by 0 bases, the J end by 2 bases, with 8 bases between. The CDR3 reads CASSLASGGNQPQHF. For the CDR3, the DNA is TGTGCCAGCAGCTTAGCTTCGGGGGGCAATCAGCCCCAGCATTTT.

The chain joins TRBV30 to TRBJ1-1; 7 bases are a match to TRBD1. Trimming took 1 base from V and 11 from J; bases not matched to a gene: 4. The germline CDR1 and CDR2 sequences are GTSNPN and SVGIG (reference sequence). The CDR3 is 11 amino acids. The DNA of the CDR3 is TGTGCCTGGAGTGAAGGGGGCCCGGCTTTCTTT. Translation gives CAWSEGGPAFF.

The chain uses TRBV29-1 and TRBJ1-6, with D possibly matching TRBD1 (5 bases). This CDR3 comprises 13 residues. Germline V gene lookup returns CDR1 SQVTM and CDR2 ANQGSEA. Trimming left V 0 bases short and J 8 bases short, with 8 bases between. The CDR3 here is CSVEEGVDSPLHF. CDR3 in DNA: TGCAGCGTTGAAGAAGGGGTTGATTCACCCCTCCACTTT.

The chain combines TRBV4-3 with TRBJ1-6, with D uncertain. The CDR3 sequence is 16 residues long. V lost 8 bases, J lost 6 bases, and 20 bases lay in between. The germline gives CDR1 LGHNA, CDR2 YSLEER. The CDR3 DNA sequence: TGCGCCAGCCTCATCCTAACAGAAGGCCCTAATTCACCCCTCCACTTT. It codes for CASLILTEGPNSPLHF.

The table lists this clone with a few counts. The V and J genes are TRBV5-1 and TRBJ2-2, with D possibly TRBD1 on 5 matching bases. The V end was cut by 4 bases, the J end by 0 bases, with 10 bases between. The germline V gene has CDR1 SGHRS and CDR2 YFSETQ. The CDR3 loop spans 15 amino acids. The chain's CDR3 is CASSPDSTNTGELFF. Written as DNA, the CDR3 is TGCGCCAGCAGCCCAGACAGTACGAACACCGGGGAGCTGTTTTTT.

The rearrangement uses TRBV7-2 and TRBJ1-2; D is uncertain. The germline V gene has CDR1 SGHTA and CDR2 FQGNSA. The V gene lost 7 bases and the J gene lost 4 bases, with 13 bases spanning the gap. The CDR3 contains 13 residues. CDR3 sequence reads: CASTPVATYGYTF. For the CDR3, the DNA is TGTGCCAGCACCCCGGTTGCGACCTATGGCTACACCTTC.

The chain employs TRBV30 and TRBJ2-3, with 9 bases fitting TRBD1. CDR1 is GTSNPN and CDR2 is SVGIG in the germline V gene (reference sequence). The V segment lost 2 bases and the J segment 5 bases; nucleotides outside the gene matches: 5. The CDR3 is made up of 14 amino acids. In DNA, the CDR3 is TGTGCCTGGAGTCAAGGACAGGGGAAAGATACGCAGTATTTT. It is translated as CAWSQGQGKDTQYF.

This clone was seen once. V usage is TRBV2 and J usage is TRBJ2-5; 8 positions match TRBD1. Germline loops: CDR1 SNHLY, CDR2 FYNNEI. The CDR3 runs 14 residues. J gave up 5 bases and V 8 bases, and 10 bases lay outside the gene matches. The DNA for the CDR3 is TGTGCCAGCGCCTGGCAGGGGGCAGTGGAGACCCAGTACTTC. It is translated as CASAWQGAVETQYF.

The chain recombines TRBV5-6 with TRBJ2-5, with D unresolved. The CDR3 extends over 14 amino acids. CDR1 and CDR2 (germline): SGHDT, YYEEEE. V gave up 0 bases and J gave up 0 bases, with 6 bases separating them. Written as DNA, the CDR3 is TGTGCCAGCAGCTTGGCCGGCAACCAAGAGACCCAGTACTTC. This translates into CASSLAGNQETQYF.

Only a few counts were recorded for this clone. V gene TRBV30 combines with J gene TRBJ2-1; D could derive from TRBD1 or TRBD2 (6 bases each). V gave up 0 bases and J gave up 12 bases, with 15 bases separating them. The CDR3 sequence is 13 residues long. Germline CDR1 is GTSNPN and CDR2 is SVGIG (reference sequence). This CDR3 reads CAWSVLEGGSQFF. CDR3 in DNA: TGTGCCTGGAGTGTACTGGAGGGGGGTTCGCAGTTCTTC. The whole variable domain, remainder taken from reference TRBV30 and TRBJ2-1, is SQTIHQWPATLVQPVGSPLSLECTVEGTSNPNLYWYRQAAGRGLQLLFYSVGIGQISSEVPQNLSASRPQDRQFILSSKKLLLSDSGFYLCAWSVLEGGSQFFGPGTRLTVL.

This clone was detected only a few times. The CDR3 nucleotides read TGCAGCTCCCGGACAGGAGAGACCCAGTACTTC. Translated: CSSRTGETQYF. The chain carries TRBV29-1 and TRBJ2-5; TRBD1 matches 7 bases. Germline values: CDR1 SQVTM, CDR2 ANQGSEA. The CDR3 covers 11 residues. V lost 8 bases, J lost 4 bases, and 4 bases stayed unmatched.

V is TRBV29-1 and J is TRBJ1-2; 9 bases align to TRBD1. Germline CDR1 is SQVTM and CDR2 is ANQGSEA. The CDR3 is 14 residues long. J was trimmed by 5 bases and V by 4 bases; bases with no gene match: 8. The CDR3 loop is CSVGDRELVYGYTF. The CDR3, as DNA: TGCAGCGTTGGGGACAGGGAGCTGGTTTATGGCTACACCTTC.

This clone was seen only a few times. The V gene is TRBV7-2, the J gene TRBJ1-1, with D perhaps TRBD1 (5 bases). The CDR3 consists of 13 residues. CDR1 SGHTA and CDR2 FQGNSA come from the germline V gene. Trimming removed 3 bases at V and 5 bases at J, with 10 bases between. CDR3 amino acids: CASSFQGGTEAFF. CDR3 bases: TGTGCCAGCAGCTTCCAGGGCGGGACTGAAGCTTTCTTT.

The chain recombines TRBV29-1 with TRBJ2-6; maybe TRBD2 (6 bases). Per germline, CDR1 SQVTM and CDR2 ANQGSEA. The germline V and J ends were trimmed by 4 bases and 2 bases, with 12 bases remaining between them. There are 15 residues in the CDR3. The DNA of the CDR3 is TGCAGCGTTGCGGAGGGTTCAACTGGGGCCAACGTCCTGACTTTC. Protein product: CSVAEGSTGANVLTF.

The chain has TRBV29-1 and TRBJ2-4; weak D call: TRBD1 (6 bases). Trimming removed 7 bases from V and 7 bases from J, with 11 bases in between. In germline, CDR1 is SQVTM, CDR2 ANQGSEA. The length of the CDR3 is 11 residues. The DNA of the CDR3 is TGCAGCGCTGTCAGGGGTAACATTCAGTACTTC. Its translation is CSAVRGNIQYF.

The chain employs TRBV6-6 and TRBJ2-3; D is perhaps TRBD2 (6 bases). Trimming left V 6 bases short and J 9 bases short, with 13 bases between. In germline, CDR1 is MNHNY, CDR2 SVGAGI (reference sequence). This CDR3 comprises 12 residues. The CDR3 sequence is CASSPGGATQYF. CDR3 bases: TGTGCCAGCAGCCCTGGAGGGGCCACGCAGTATTTT.

This sequence joins TRBV6-6 and TRBJ2-3, with D unclear. V was shortened by 4 bases and J by 5 bases, with 7 bases between the two germline ends. The CDR3 extends over 12 amino acids. Germline V gene sequence: CDR1 MNHNY, CDR2 SVGAGI (reference sequence). The CDR3 DNA is TGTGCCAGCAGTTCGGCTATAGATACGCAGTATTTT. Encoded protein: CASSSAIDTQYF.